This entry describes one TCR beta chain. The record originates from a study of blood T cell repertoires in COVID-19. Study-level background: Spain, Italy and the United States supplied samples that represented acute and convalescent COVID-19.

CDR1 and CDR2 (germline): SEHNR, FQNEAQ (reference sequence). CDR3 length: 12 amino acids. Trimming pared 3 bases from V and 9 bases from J, leaving 9 bases between. During active infection, Seattle patients enrolled and were then monitored through disease. Original processing methods: Scientists estimated how many nucleated cells there were by amplifying reference gene primers. Produced via immunoSEQ multiplex PCR; TCRdb's table is partial and in-frame only. D and trimming were read from the DNA, whereas the V and J calls and clone size are those reported in that table. The sample includes 250,000 to 350,000 clones, roughly 84% of them seen just once.

Sequences were obtained from peripheral blood. This clonotype was sampled from a human donor with COVID-19, enrolled during active disease. The donor label of this sample is uncertain. The chain couples TRBV7-9 to TRBJ2-1, with D perhaps matching TRBD2 (6 bases). This CDR3 reads CASSLDGGEQFF. The CDR3 region has the DNA TGTGCCAGCAGCTTGGACGGGGGTGAGCAGTTCTTC. Looking up the rest from reference TRBV7-9 and TRBJ2-1 gives the full variable domain: DTGVSQNPRHKITKRGQNVTFRCDPISEHNRLYWYRQTLGQGPEFLTYFQNEAQLEKSRLLSDRFSAERPKGSFSTLEIQRTEQGDSAMYLCASSLDGGEQFFGPGTRLTVL.